This T cell receptor (beta chain) was captured in a study of persistence of HIV-infected CD4 T cells. Sequencing used immunoSEQ version 4 in survey mode. Sequencing was performed with immunoSEQ multiplex PCR; in TCRdb, only in-frame clones are kept and a portion is missing. Of about 27,000 clones listed, around 67% were seen once; the top ten hold about 1.8%. An overlapping HIV-1 Gag peptide pool stimulated these cells at about 1 ug/peptide/mL. Sorting selected CD4+ T cells upregulating both CD40 ligand and CD69. Looked up from germline, CDR1 is SGHNT and CDR2 is YYREEE (reference sequence). The CDR3 is made up of 16 amino acids. Unmatched junction bases numbered 10, after V lost 3 bases and J lost 8 bases. Findings and limits, study-wide: TCRbeta richness was lower in CMV- and Gag-responding cells than in anti-CD3/anti-CD28-responding cells.

With respect to this clone: What it binds is unknown.

This TCR came from an adult man with HIV who was CMV-seropositive. The chain is built from TRBV5-4 and TRBJ2-2, with TRBD2 matching 10 bases. This specimen consisted of CD4+ T cells sorted from PBMCs after approximately 18-hour stimulation, obtained from a patient who received antiretroviral therapy. The CDR3 DNA follows: TGTGCCAGCAGCTCACTAAGCGGGGGGGCGCGAGGGGAGCTGTTTTTT. As protein: CASSSLSGGARGELFF.